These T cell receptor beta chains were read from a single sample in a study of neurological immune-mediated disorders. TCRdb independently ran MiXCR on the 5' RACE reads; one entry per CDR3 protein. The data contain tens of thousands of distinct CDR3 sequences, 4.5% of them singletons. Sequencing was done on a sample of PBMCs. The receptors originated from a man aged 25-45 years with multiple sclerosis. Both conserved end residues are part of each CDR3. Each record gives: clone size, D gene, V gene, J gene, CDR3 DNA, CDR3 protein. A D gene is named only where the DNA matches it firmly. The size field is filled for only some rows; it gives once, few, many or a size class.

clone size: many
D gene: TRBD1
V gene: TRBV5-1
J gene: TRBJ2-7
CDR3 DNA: TGCGCCAGCAGCTTGGCCCGGCAGGGGGTCGGCGAGCAGTACTTC
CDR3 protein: CASSLARQGVGEQYF

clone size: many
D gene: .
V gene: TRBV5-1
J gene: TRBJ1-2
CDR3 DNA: TGCGCCAGCAGGCTCGACAGGCGTTATGGCTACACCTTC
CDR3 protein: CASRLDRRYGYTF

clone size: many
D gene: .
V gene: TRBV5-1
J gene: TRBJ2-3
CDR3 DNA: TGCGCCAGCTACGATGCCAGCGGAAGCACAGATACGCAGTATTTT
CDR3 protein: CASYDASGSTDTQYF

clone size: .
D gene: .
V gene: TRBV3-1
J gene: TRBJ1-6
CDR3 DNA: TGTGCCAGCAGTACGACACGGGACCCCCTCCACTTT
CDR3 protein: CASSTTRDPLHF

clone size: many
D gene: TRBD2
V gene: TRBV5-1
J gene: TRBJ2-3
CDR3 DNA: TGCGCCAGCAGCTTGGCCCGGGGGGGCCGGGATACGCAGTATTTT
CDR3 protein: CASSLARGGRDTQYF

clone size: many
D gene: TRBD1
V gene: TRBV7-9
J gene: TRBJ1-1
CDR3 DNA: TGTGCCAGCAGCTCCTACAGGGGGGTGAACACTGAAGCTTTCTTT
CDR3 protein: CASSSYRGVNTEAFF

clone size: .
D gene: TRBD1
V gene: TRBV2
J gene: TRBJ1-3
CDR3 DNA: TGTGCCAGTTCGGGGGCAGGGGGCTTCAGAGGGAACACCATATATTTT
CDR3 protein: CASSGAGGFRGNTIYF

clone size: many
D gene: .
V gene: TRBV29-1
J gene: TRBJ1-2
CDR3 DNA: TGCAGCGTTGATCGGGTTTCCCCACGGCGCCTAACGTATGGCTACACCTTC
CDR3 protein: CSVDRVSPRRLTYGYTF

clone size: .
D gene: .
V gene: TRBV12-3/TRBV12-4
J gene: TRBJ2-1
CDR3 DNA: TGTGCCAGCAGTCAGGACAGATTTGGTCGGTTCTTC
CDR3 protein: CASSQDRFGRFF

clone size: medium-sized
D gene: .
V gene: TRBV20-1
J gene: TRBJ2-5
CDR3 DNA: TGCAGTGCTCCCCCCCGCGGCGGCGGGGAGACCCAGTACTTC
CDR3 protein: CSAPPRGGGETQYF

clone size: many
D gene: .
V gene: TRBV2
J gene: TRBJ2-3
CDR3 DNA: TGTGCCAGCGACCGTCGAACAGGCGATACGCAGTATTTT
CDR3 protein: CASDRRTGDTQYF

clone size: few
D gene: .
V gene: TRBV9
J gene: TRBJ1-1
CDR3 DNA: TGTGCCAGCAGCGTAGCCGGAACGAGCACTGAAGCTTTCTTT
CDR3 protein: CASSVAGTSTEAFF

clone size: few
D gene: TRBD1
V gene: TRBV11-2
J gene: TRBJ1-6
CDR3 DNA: TGTGCCAGCGGAAACAGGGGGCGGGGGAATTCACCCCTCCACTTT
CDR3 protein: CASGNRGRGNSPLHF

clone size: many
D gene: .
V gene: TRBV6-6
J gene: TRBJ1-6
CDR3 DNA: TGTGCCAGCAGTCCTAGTCAGGAGACACCCCTCCACTTT
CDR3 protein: CASSPSQETPLHF

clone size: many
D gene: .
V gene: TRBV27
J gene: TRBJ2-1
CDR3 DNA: TGTGCCAGCCAGAGCAGAGGGGCCTCCTACAATGAGCAGTTCTTC
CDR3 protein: CASQSRGASYNEQFF

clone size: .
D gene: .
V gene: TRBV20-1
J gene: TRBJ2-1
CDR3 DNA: TGCAGTGCTTGGAAGTACAATGAGCAGTTCTTC
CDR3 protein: CSAWKYNEQFF

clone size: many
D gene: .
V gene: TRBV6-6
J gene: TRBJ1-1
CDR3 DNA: TGTGCCAGCAGTTACTCTGCAGCGAACACTGAAGCTTTCTTT
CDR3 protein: CASSYSAANTEAFF

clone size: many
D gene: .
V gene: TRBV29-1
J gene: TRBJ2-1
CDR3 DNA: TGCAGCGCCGAAGGGGGGCCGGGTGAGCAGTTCTTC
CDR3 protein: CSAEGGPGEQFF

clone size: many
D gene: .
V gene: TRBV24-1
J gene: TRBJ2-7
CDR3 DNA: TGTGCCACCAGTGATCCCAGACAGGGACTCTACGAGCAGTACTTC
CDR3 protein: CATSDPRQGLYEQYF

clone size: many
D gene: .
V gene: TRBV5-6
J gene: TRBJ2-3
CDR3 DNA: TGTGCCAGCAGCTTTGGGGGGTGGTCCACAGATACGCAGTATTTT
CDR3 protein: CASSFGGWSTDTQYF

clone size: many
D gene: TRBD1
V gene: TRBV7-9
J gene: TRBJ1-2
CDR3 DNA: TGTGCCAGCAGCCGTGCAGGGGGCGATTGGTATGGCTACACCTTC
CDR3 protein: CASSRAGGDWYGYTF

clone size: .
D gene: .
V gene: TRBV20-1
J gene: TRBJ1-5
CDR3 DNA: TGCAGTGCTAGTAGGGAACACTTCAATCAGCCCCAGCATTTT
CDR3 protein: CSASREHFNQPQHF

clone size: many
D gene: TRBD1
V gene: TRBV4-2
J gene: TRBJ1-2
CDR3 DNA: TGTGCCAGCAGCCTAACTCGAACTACAGGGGCAAACTATGGCTACACCTTC
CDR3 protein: CASSLTRTTGANYGYTF

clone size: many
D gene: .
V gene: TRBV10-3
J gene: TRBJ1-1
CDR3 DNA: TGTGCCATCAGTGGGGGCGGTAGCACTGAAGCTTTCTTT
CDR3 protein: CAISGGGSTEAFF

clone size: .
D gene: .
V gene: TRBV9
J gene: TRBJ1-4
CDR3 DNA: TGTGCCAGCAGCGTAGACCCGGCGAAAGGTGAAAAACTGTTTTTT
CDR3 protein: CASSVDPAKGEKLFF

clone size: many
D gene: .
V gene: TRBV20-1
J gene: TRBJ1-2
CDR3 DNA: TGCAGTGCTGAAGTCCAGGGGACCTATGGCTACACCTTC
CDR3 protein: CSAEVQGTYGYTF

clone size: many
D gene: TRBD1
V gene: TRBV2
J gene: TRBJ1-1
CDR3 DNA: TGTGCCAGCAGCTTCGACAGGGGCGACACTGAAGCTTTCTTT
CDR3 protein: CASSFDRGDTEAFF

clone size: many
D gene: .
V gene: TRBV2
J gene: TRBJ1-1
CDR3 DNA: TGTGCCAGCAGTGCTCGTACGTCGGGCAGCGAAGCTTTCTTT
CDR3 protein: CASSARTSGSEAFF